This TCR beta chain was identified in a study of blood T cell repertoires in COVID-19. Trimming at V came to 11 bases and at J to 4 bases, leaving 11 bases not matched to a gene. Germline V gives CDR1 SNHLY, CDR2 FYNNEI. The CDR3 extends over 14 amino acids. Profiling relied on immunoSEQ multiplex PCR, and the TCRdb table lists in-frame clones only, not all of them. Of more than 150,000 clones in the sample, 80% to 90% were seen once. The origin of this receptor is a man aged 25-40 years with active or convalescent COVID-19. The chain has TRBV2 and TRBJ2-3, with 8 nucleotides matching TRBD2. Sequencing used peripheral blood. The CDR3 loop is CAHVRREDPDTQYF. The CDR3 bases are TGTGCCCACGTGAGGCGGGAGGATCCAGATACGCAGTATTTT.